This T cell receptor beta chain was identified during a study of CD8 T cells in Susac syndrome. The CDR3 runs to 12 residues. V lost 6 bases and J lost 12; bases outside the gene matches: 8. Reverse transcription of about 0.5 to 1 ug RNA was carried out with random hexamers. TCRdb ran MiXCR on the immunoSEQ multiplex PCR reads and lists one entry per CDR3 protein. This table holds 200,000 to 250,000 distinct CDR3 sequences, roughly 96% found once. Sequenced sample: CD4+ T cells from PBMCs. The chain joins TRBV12-3 or TRBV12-4 to TRBJ1-1, with TRBD1 identical over 9 bases. The sequence derives from a human donor with multiple sclerosis. The chain's CDR3 is CASSPGQGRTFF. In DNA form, the CDR3 reads TGTGCCAGCAGCCCTGGACAGGGGAGAACTTTCTTT.